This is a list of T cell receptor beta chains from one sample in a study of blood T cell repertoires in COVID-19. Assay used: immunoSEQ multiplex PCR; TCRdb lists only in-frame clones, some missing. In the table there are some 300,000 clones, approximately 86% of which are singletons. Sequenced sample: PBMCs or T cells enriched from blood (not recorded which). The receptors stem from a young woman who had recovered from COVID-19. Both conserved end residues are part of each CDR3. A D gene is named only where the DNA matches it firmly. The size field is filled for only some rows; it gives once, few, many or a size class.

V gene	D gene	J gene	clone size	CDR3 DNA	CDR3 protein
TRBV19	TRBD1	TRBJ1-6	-	TGTGCCAGTAGTACCACAGGGGGGGATTCACCCCTCCACTTT	CASSTTGGDSPLHF
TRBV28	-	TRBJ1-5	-	TGTGCCAGCAGTTTTTCCGTGGGAGGGGGCAATCAGCCCCAGCATTTT	CASSFSVGGGNQPQHF
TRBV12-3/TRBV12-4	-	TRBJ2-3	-	TGTGCCAGCAGTTCGTATCCGCGGGATACGCAGTATTTT	CASSSYPRDTQYF
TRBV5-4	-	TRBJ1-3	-	TGTGCCAGCAGCTTGGACAGAAACTCTGGAAACACCATATATTTT	CASSLDRNSGNTIYF
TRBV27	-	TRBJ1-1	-	TGTGCCAGCAGTTGGTCAGGGGCCTTGAGTACTGAAGCTTTCTTT	CASSWSGALSTEAFF
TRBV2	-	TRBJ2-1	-	TGTGCCAGCACCTGGGGCTCTACAGGGTCCCATGAGCAGTTCTTC	CASTWGSTGSHEQFF
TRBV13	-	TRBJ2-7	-	TGTGCCAGCAGTCCGGCGGGCCCGGGTTACGAGCAGTACTTC	CASSPAGPGYEQYF
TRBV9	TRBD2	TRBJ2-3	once	TGTGCCAGCAGCGTAGGAGTACGCGGGGGGCCAGACACAGATACGCAGTATTTT	CASSVGVRGGPDTDTQYF
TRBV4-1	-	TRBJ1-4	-	TGCGCCAGCAGCCAAGCCGAGAGAACTAATGAAAAACTGTTTTTT	CASSQAERTNEKLFF
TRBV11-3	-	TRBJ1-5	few	TGTGCCAGCAGCTTACGGGCCCAGCATTTT	CASSLRAQHF
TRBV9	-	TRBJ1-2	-	TGTGCCAGCAGCTCAGGAAACTATGGCTACACCTTC	CASSSGNYGYTF
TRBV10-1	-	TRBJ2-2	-	TGCGCCAGCAGTATCGAGACAGGGAGGAAAACCGGGGAGCTGTTTTTT	CASSIETGRKTGELFF
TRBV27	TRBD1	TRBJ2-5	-	TGTGCCAGCAGTTTATATGGGACAGGGGTTAATACAGAGACCCAGTACTTC	CASSLYGTGVNTETQYF
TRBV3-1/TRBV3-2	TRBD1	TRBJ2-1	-	TGTGCCAGCAGCATACTACAGGGGGCGCAGAATGAGCAGTTCTTC	CASSILQGAQNEQFF
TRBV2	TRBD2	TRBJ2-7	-	TGTGCCAGCAGTTCAGCGGGGTTTACCTACGAGCAGTACTTC	CASSSAGFTYEQYF
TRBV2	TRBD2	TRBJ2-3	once	TGTGCCAGCAGTGCCCGGGGGGTAACAGATACGCAGTATTTT	CASSARGVTDTQYF
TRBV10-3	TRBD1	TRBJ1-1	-	TGTGCCATCAGGGGACAGGGCCGGGGGACTGAAGCTTTCTTT	CAIRGQGRGTEAFF
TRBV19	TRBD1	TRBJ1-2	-	TGTGCCAGTAGAGACAGGGCGAAGATTTATGGCTACACCTTC	CASRDRAKIYGYTF
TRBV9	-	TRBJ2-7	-	TGTGCCAGCAGCGGGGGACAAGACTACGAGCAGTACTTC	CASSGGQDYEQYF
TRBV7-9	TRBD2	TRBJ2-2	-	TGTGCCAGCAGCTTTATGGTAGCGGGACCAGTAGGGGAGCTGTTTTTT	CASSFMVAGPVGELFF
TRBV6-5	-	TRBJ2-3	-	TGTGCCAGCAGTTGGGGGCCCGACACAGATACGCAGTATTTT	CASSWGPDTDTQYF
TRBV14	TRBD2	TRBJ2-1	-	TGTGCCAGCAGCCAAGAGTGGGGCGGGCTAGCGGGAGCTTGGGACAATGAGCAGTTCTTC	CASSQEWGGLAGAWDNEQFF
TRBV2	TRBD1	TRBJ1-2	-	TGTGCCAGCAGTGAAGGCCTCTTGGACAGGGGGACCGGTCGTAGCTATGGCTACACCTTC	CASSEGLLDRGTGRSYGYTF
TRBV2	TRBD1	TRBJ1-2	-	TGTGCCAGCAGAAGTGGCAGGGGGCTTGGCTACACCTTC	CASRSGRGLGYTF
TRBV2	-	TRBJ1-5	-	TGTGCCAGCACCAAAAGGGTACGGGATAGCAATCAGCCCCAGCATTTT	CASTKRVRDSNQPQHF
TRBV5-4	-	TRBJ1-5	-	TGTGCCATACTGATACAGGGTCTGGGCAATCAGCCCCAGCATTTT	CAILIQGLGNQPQHF
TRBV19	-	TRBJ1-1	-	TGTGCCAGTAGTAAGACAGGAATCCTAATTTCGAACACTGAAGCTTTCTTT	CASSKTGILISNTEAFF
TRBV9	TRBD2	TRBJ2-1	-	TGTGCCAGCAGCGCCCCTAGCGGGAGACAAAGTGAGCAGTTCTTC	CASSAPSGRQSEQFF
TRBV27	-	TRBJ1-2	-	TGTGCTACCAAGGGAGACGGCTACACCTTC	CATKGDGYTF
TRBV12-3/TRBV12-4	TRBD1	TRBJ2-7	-	TGTGCCAGCAGTTTTGCGACAGGGCGAGAGCAGTACTTC	CASSFATGREQYF
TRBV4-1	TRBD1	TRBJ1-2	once	TGCGCCAGCAGCGCGGGACAGACCTTTAACTATGGCTACACCTTC	CASSAGQTFNYGYTF
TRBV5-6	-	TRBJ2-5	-	TGTGCCAGCAGCTGGACAGAAGAGACCCAGTACTTC	CASSWTEETQYF
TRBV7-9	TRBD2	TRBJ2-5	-	TGTGCCAGCAGCGCAAGCGGGAGTGGAGAGACCCAGTACTTC	CASSASGSGETQYF
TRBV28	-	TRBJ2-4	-	TGTGCCAGCAGTCCCTCCAGGGGTTGGGGTGGAAACATTCAGTACTTC	CASSPSRGWGGNIQYF
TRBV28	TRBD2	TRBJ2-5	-	TGTGCCAGCACCTCAACTAGCGGGAGTCGAGAGACCCAGTACTTC	CASTSTSGSRETQYF
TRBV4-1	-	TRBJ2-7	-	TGCGCCAGCAGCCAATCAGTGGCTAGCGATTACTACGAGCAGTACTTC	CASSQSVASDYYEQYF
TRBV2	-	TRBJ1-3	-	TGTGCCAGCAGTGAAGTGCGCGGGGGAGATTTT	CASSEVRGGDF
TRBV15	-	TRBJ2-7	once	TGTGCCACCAGCAGAGGTCCAGGGCAATATAACTACGAGCAGTACTTC	CATSRGPGQYNYEQYF
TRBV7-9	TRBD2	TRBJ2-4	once	TGTGCCAGCAGCCACTCGGGACTAGCGGGATTTAGAGCCAAAAACATTCAGTACTTC	CASSHSGLAGFRAKNIQYF
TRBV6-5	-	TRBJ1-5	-	TGTGCCAGCTCACAGGGAATCTGGGATCAGCCCCAGCATTTT	CASSQGIWDQPQHF